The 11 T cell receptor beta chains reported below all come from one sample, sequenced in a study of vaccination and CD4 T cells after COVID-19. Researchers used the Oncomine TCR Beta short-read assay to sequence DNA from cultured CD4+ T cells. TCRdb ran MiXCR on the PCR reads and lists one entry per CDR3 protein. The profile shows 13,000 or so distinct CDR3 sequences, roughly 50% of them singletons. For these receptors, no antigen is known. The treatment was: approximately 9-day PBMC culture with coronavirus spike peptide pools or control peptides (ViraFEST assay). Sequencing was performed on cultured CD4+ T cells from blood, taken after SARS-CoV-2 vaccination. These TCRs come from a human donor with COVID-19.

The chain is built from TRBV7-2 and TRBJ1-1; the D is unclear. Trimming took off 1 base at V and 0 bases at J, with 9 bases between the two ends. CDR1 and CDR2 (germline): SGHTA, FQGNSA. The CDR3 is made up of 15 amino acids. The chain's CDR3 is CASSLVPGMNTEAFF. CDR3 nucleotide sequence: TGTGCCAGCAGCTTAGTGCCGGGCATGAACACTGAAGCTTTCTTT. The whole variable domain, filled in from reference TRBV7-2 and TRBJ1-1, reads GAGVSQSPSNKVTEKGKDVELRCDPISGHTALYWYRQSLGQGLEFLIYFQGNSAPDKSGLPSDRFSAERTGGSVSTLTIQRTQQEDSAVYLCASSLVPGMNTEAFFGQGTRLTVV.

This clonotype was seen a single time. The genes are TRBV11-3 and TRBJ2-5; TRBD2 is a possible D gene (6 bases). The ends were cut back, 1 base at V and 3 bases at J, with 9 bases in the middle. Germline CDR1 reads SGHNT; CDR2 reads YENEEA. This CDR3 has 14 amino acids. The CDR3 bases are TGTGCCAGCAGCTTAGGATCGGGGGAAGAGACCCAGTACTTC. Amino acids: CASSLGSGEETQYF. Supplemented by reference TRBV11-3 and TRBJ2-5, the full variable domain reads EAGVVQSPRYKIIEKKQPVAFWCNPISGHNTLYWYLQNLGQGPELLIRYENEEAVDDSQLPKDRFSAERLKGVDSTLKIQPAELGDSAVYLCASSLGSGEETQYFGPGTRLLVL.

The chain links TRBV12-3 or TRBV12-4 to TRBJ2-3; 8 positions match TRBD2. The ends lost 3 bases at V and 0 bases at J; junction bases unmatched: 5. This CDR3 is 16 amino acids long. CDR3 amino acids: CASSFRAGASTDTQYF. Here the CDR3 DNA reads TGTGCCAGCAGTTTCCGAGCGGGGGCTAGCACAGATACGCAGTATTTT.

CDR3 sequence (DNA): TGTGCCAGCAGTTTCCTCTCAGCCGCTCAGTACTTC. It is translated as CASSFLSAAQYF. This sequence joins TRBV12-3 or TRBV12-4 and TRBJ2-4; D call uncertain. Trimming left V 3 bases short and J 12 bases short, with 12 bases between. The CDR3 totals 12 residues.

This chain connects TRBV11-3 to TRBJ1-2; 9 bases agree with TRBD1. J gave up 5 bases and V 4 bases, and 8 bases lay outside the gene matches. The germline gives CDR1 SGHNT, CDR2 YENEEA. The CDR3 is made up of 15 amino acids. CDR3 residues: CASSSAGTGFYGYTF. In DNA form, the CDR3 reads TGTGCCAGCAGCTCGGCCGGGACAGGGTTTTATGGCTACACCTTC.

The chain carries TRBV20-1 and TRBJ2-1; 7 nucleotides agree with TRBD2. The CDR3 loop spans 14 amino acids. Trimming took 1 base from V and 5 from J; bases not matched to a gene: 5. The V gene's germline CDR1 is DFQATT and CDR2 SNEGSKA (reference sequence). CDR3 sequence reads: CSARASSGNNEQFF. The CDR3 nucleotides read TGCAGTGCTAGAGCATCTAGCGGCAACAATGAGCAGTTCTTC.

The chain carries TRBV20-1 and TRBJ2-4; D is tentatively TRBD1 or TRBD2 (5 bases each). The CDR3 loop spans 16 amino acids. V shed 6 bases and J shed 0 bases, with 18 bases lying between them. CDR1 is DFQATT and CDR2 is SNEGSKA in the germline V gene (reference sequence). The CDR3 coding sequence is TGCAGTGCCGGGGCGGCCAGGGCTGAAGCCAAAAACATTCAGTACTTC. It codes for CSAGAARAEAKNIQYF.

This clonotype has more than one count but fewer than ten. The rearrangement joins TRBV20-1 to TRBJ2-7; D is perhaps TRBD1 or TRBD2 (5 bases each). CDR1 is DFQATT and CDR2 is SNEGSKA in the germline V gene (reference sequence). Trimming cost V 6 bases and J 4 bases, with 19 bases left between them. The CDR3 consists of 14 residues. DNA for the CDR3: TGCAGTGCCATCGCCTCGGGACCTAAATACGAGCAGTACTTC. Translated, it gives CSAIASGPKYEQYF.

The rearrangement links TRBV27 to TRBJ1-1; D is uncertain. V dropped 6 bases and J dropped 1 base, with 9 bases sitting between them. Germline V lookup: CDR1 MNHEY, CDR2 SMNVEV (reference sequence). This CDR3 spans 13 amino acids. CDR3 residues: CASRPYGNTEAFF. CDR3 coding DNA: TGTGCCAGCAGACCTTACGGGAACACTGAAGCTTTCTTT.

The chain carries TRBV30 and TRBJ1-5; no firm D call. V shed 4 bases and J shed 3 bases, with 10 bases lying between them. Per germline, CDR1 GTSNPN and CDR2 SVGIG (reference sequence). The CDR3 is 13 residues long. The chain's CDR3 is CAWNRDTNQPQHF. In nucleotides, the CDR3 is TGTGCCTGGAACCGGGATACCAATCAGCCCCAGCATTTT.

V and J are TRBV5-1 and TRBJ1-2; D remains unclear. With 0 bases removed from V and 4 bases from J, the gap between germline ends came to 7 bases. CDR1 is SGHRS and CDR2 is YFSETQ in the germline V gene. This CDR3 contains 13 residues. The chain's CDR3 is CASSLEDSYGYTF. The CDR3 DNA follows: TGCGCCAGCAGCTTGGAGGACTCCTATGGCTACACCTTC. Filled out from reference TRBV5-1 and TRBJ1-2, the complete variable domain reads KAGVTQTPRYLIKTRGQQVTLSCSPISGHRSVSWYQQTPGQGLQFLFEYFSETQRNKGNFPGRFSGRQFSNSRSEMNVSTLELGDSALYLCASSLEDSYGYTFGSGTRLTVV.